The subject of this entry is one TCR beta chain. Antigen: not known. This is likely a read error, given that the CDR3 carries no conserved phenylalanine or tryptophan at its end. It is unclear where the CDR3 begins or ends on the DNA, so no DNA is shown, and the CDR3 is as TCRdb lists it. Treatment given: approximately 18 received Ad26.COV2.S at low or high dose, single or two shots; 5 received placebo; per-sample allocation not given. Specimens were obtained on day 63 following the first vaccine or placebo injection. Cohort 1b enrolled adults aged 18-55 years in Boston. The record originates from a study of Ad26.COV2.S vaccination and SARS-CoV-2 variants. Study-wide context: Donor was one of the participants in the Ad26.COV2.S arm of the COV1001 trial.

Study-wide findings and caveats: Reportedly, spike-specific CD8+ and CD4+ T cell responses achieved substantial breadth once vaccination had taken place.

The germline V gene encodes CDR1 SGHNT and CDR2 YENEEA. The CDR3 has 9 residues if both end residues are counted. Here immunoSEQ multiplex PCR was the method, and the copy in TCRdb shows in-frame clones only, minus some. The data contain 400,000 to 450,000 clones, around 92% of them seen just once; the ten biggest clones take up roughly 1.7%. The chain employs TRBV11-3 and TRBJ2-7; the tabulated D call, TRBD1, remains unverified against the DNA. This receptor was identified in a person aged 18-65 years who received the Ad26.COV2.S COVID-19 vaccine or a placebo. The source was peripheral blood, collected in a trial of Ad26.COV2.S vaccine versus placebo. The CDR3 protein is CASSPPGSL.